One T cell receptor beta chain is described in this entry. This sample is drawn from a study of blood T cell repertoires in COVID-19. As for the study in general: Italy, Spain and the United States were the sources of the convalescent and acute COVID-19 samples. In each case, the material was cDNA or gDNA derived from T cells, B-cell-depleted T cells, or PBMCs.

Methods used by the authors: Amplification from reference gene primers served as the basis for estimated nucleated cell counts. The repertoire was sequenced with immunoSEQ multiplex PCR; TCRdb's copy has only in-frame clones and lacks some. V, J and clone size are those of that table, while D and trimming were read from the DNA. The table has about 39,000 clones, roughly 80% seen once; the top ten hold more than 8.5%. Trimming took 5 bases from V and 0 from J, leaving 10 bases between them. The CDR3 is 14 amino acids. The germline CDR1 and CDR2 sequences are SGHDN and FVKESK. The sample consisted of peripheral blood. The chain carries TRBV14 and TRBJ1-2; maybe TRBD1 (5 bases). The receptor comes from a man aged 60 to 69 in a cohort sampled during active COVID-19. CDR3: CASSSWDSNYGYTF. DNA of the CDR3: TGTGCCAGCAGCTCCTGGGACTCTAACTATGGCTACACCTTC.